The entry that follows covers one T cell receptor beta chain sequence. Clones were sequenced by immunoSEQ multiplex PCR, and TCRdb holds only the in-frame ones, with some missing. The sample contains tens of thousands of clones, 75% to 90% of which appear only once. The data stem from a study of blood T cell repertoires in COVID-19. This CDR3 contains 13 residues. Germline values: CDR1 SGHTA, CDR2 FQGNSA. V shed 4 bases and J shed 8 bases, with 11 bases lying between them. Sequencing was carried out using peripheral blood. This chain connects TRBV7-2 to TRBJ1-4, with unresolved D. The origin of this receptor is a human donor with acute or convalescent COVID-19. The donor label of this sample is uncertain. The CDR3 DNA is TGTGCCAGCAGCTACGACGGGTCAGAAAAACTGTTTTTT. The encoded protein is CASSYDGSEKLFF.